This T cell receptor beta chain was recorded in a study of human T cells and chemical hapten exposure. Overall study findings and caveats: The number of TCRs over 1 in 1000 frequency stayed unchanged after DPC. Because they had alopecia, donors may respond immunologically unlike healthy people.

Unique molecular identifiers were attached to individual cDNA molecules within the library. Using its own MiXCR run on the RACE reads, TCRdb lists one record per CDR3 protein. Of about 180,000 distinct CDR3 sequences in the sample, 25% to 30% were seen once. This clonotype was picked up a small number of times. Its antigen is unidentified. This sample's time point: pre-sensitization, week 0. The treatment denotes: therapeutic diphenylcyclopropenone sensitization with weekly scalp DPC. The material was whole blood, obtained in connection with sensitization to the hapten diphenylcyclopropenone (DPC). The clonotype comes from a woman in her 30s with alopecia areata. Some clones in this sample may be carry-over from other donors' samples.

The CDR3 sequence: CASSQDPRGSYGYTF. The CDR3 coding sequence is TGCGCCAGCAGCCAGGACCCTAGGGGGTCCTATGGCTACACCTTC. The V gene is TRBV4-3, the J gene TRBJ1-2; possibly TRBD1 for D (6 bases). V was shortened by 3 bases and J by 4 bases, with 15 bases between the two germline ends. There are 15 residues in the CDR3. Germline assignment: CDR1 LGHNA and CDR2 YSLEER.